These 13 T cell receptor beta chains were sequenced from one sample in a study of cytomegalovirus exposure and HLA in healthy donors. The PCR employed 60 Vbeta primers together with 13 Jbeta primers. Assay: immunoSEQ multiplex PCR; the TCRdb copy retains only in-frame clones and omits some. The profile shows some 150,000 clones, 80% of them singletons. Sequencing used PBMCs. All receptors come from a woman aged 25 to 45 in good health and CMV-seronegative.

The chain recombines TRBV28 with TRBJ2-7; D is unresolved. The ends were cut back, 5 bases at V and 7 bases at J, with 21 bases in the middle. Per germline, CDR1 MDHEN and CDR2 SYDVKM. The CDR3 extends over 15 amino acids. Here the CDR3 DNA reads TGTGCCAGCAGTGTTCCACAGATCGATTCTCTGGAGCAGTACTTC. Translation: CASSVPQIDSLEQYF.

This chain links TRBV9 with TRBJ1-2, with 7 bases lining up with TRBD1. The length of the CDR3 is 13 residues. J lost 6 bases, V lost 2 bases, and 4 bases had no gene match. CDR1 and CDR2 (germline): SGDLS, YYNGEE. CDR3 coding DNA: TGTGCCAGCAGCGTCGCGACAGGGAATGGCTACACCTTC. This codes for CASSVATGNGYTF.

This rearrangement joins TRBV29-1 to TRBJ2-1, with 11 bases fitting TRBD2. The J segment lost 5 bases and the V segment lost 2 bases, leaving 5 bases of the junction unmatched. The CDR3 has 15 amino acids. Germline values: CDR1 SQVTM, CDR2 ANQGSEA. CDR3 nucleotide sequence: TGCAGCGTTGAAATAGCGGGAGGGCCTAACAATGAGCAGTTCTTC. The encoded protein is CSVEIAGGPNNEQFF.

This clone showed up just once. The chain couples TRBV7-9 to TRBJ2-3; the D gene is possibly TRBD2 (6 bases). The CDR3 consists of 16 residues. Trimming cost V 1 base and J 2 bases, with 13 bases left between them. Germline V gene data show CDR1 as SEHNR and CDR2 as FQNEAQ (reference sequence). CDR3 protein: CASSLGTSRNTDTQYF. The CDR3 DNA sequence: TGTGCCAGCAGCTTAGGAACTAGCAGAAACACAGATACGCAGTATTTT.

This chain joins TRBV29-1 and TRBJ2-1; the match to TRBD2 covers 9 bases. This CDR3 has 15 residues. The ends lost 5 bases at V and 2 bases at J; junction bases unmatched: 7. CDR1 and CDR2 from the germline V gene are SQVTM and ANQGSEA. The CDR3 sequence is CSVYLSGRTYNEQFF. Here the CDR3 DNA reads TGCAGCGTTTACTTAAGCGGGAGGACCTACAATGAGCAGTTCTTC.

The CDR3 sequence: CATLAGRANEKLFF. CDR3 sequence (DNA): TGTGCCACCCTCGCTGGGAGGGCTAATGAAAAACTGTTTTTT. This chain uses TRBV2 with TRBJ1-4; D uncertain. V was shortened by 10 bases and J by 3 bases, with 15 bases between the two germline ends. The germline V gene encodes CDR1 SNHLY and CDR2 FYNNEI. The CDR3 loop spans 14 amino acids.

The V gene is TRBV5-8, the J gene TRBJ2-3; 10 nucleotides line up with TRBD1. V shed 3 bases and J 1 base; nucleotides not matched to a gene: 5. The V gene's germline CDR1 is SGHTS and CDR2 YDEGEE. The CDR3 loop spans 16 amino acids. CDR3 in amino acids: CASSWGDRGRTDTQYF. DNA for the CDR3: TGTGCCAGCAGCTGGGGGGACAGGGGTCGCACAGATACGCAGTATTTT.

The chain carries TRBV10-3 and TRBJ1-5; 8 bases map to TRBD1. The V and J ends lost 0 bases and 0 bases, in that order; junction bases with no gene match: 4. Germline CDR1 is ENHRY and CDR2 is SYGVKD. This CDR3 comprises 17 residues. The CDR3 DNA reads TGTGCCATCAGTGAGTCGGGGACAGGCTATAGCAATCAGCCCCAGCATTTT. This gives the protein CAISESGTGYSNQPQHF.

This clone was seen more than once but under ten times. The rearrangement joins TRBV10-3 to TRBJ1-1, with a tentative D call TRBD1 (5 bases). In germline, CDR1 is ENHRY, CDR2 SYGVKD. CDR3 length: 14 amino acids. With 0 bases removed from V and 5 bases from J, the gap between germline ends came to 10 bases. The CDR3 spells CAISESQQATEAFF. The DNA for the CDR3 is TGTGCCATCAGTGAGTCCCAACAGGCAACTGAAGCTTTCTTT.

This sequence joins TRBV7-7 and TRBJ2-2, with TRBD2 matching over 11 bases. The CDR3 runs 17 residues. Germline V gene data show CDR1 as SSHAT and CDR2 as FNYEAQ (reference sequence). Germline trimming cut 6 bases from V and 3 bases from J; bases unmatched to any gene: 9. The CDR3 loop is CASSKSSGGIDTGELFF. The DNA of the CDR3 is TGTGCCAGCAGTAAATCTAGCGGGGGGATCGACACCGGGGAGCTGTTTTTT. Combining the CDR3 with reference TRBV7-7 and TRBJ2-2 gives the whole variable domain GAGVSQSPRYKVTKRGQDVTLRCDPISSHATLYWYQQALGQGPEFLTYFNYEAQPDKSGLPSDRFSAERPEGSISTLTIQRTEQRDSAMYRCASSKSSGGIDTGELFFGEGSRLTVL.

This chain joins TRBV6-6 and TRBJ1-4, with 10 bases that match TRBD1. V lost 6 bases, J lost 5 bases, and 9 bases stayed unmatched. This CDR3 contains 16 residues. Looked up from germline, CDR1 is MNHNY and CDR2 is SVGAGI (reference sequence). The CDR3 coding sequence is TGTGCCAGCAGCCGACAGGGGGCGGGGGGAAATGAAAAACTGTTTTTT. Its translation: CASSRQGAGGNEKLFF.

A few counts support this clone. V is TRBV6-1 and J is TRBJ1-5, with D unresolved. Germline assignment: CDR1 MNHNS and CDR2 SASEGT. V lost 5 bases to trimming and J lost 0 bases, with 11 bases between them. There are 15 residues in the CDR3. Here the CDR3 reads CASSPSRGSNQPQHF. CDR3 in DNA: TGTGCCAGCAGTCCCTCGCGGGGTAGCAATCAGCCCCAGCATTTT.

V gene TRBV5-1 combines with J gene TRBJ2-7; 7 bases fit TRBD1. The germline V gene encodes CDR1 SGHRS and CDR2 YFSETQ. V was clipped by 5 bases and J by 1 base; unmatched bases: 3. The CDR3 runs to 13 residues. The CDR3 DNA is TGCGCCAGCAGGACAGGGTCTTCCTACGAGCAGTACTTC. This sequence encodes CASRTGSSYEQYF.